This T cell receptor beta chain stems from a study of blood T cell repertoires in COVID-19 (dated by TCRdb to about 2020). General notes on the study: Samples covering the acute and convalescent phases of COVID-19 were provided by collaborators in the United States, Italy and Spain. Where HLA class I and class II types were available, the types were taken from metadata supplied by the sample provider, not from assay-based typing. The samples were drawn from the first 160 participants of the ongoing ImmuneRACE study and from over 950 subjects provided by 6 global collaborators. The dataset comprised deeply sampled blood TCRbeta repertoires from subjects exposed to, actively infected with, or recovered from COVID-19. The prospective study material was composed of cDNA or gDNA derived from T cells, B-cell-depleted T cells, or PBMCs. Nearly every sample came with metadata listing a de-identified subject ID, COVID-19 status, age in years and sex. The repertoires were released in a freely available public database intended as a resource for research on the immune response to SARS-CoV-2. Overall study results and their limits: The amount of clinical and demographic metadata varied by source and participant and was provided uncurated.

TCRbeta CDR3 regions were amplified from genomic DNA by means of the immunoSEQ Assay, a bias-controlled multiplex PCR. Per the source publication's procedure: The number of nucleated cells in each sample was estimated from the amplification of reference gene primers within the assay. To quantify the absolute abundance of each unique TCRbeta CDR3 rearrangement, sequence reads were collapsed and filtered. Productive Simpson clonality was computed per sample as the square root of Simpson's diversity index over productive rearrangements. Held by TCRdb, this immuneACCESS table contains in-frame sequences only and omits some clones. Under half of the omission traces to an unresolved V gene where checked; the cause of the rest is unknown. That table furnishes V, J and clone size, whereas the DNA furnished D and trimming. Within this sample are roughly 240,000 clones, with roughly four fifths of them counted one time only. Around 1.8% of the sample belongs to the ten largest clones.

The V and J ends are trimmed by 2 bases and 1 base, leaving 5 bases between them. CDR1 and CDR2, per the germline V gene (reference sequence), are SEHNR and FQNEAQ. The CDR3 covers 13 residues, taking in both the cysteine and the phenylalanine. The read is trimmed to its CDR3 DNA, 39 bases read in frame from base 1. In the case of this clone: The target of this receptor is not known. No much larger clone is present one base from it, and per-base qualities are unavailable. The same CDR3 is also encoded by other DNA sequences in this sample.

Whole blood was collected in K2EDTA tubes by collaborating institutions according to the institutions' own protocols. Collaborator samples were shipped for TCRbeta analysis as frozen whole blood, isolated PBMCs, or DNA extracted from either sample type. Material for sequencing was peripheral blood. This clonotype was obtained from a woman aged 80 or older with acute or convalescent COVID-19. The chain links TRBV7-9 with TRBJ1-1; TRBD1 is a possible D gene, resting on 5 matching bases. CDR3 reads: CASSLQGNTEAFF. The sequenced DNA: TGTGCCAGCAGCTTACAGGGGAACACTGAAGCTTTCTTT.